Listed here are 8 T cell receptor beta chains from one sample, sequenced in a study of shared clonotypes between healthy human individuals. It was CD45RO-negative cells, positively selected for CCR7, that made up naive CD8 cells, with terminally differentiated effector memory CD45RA+ cells excluded. Sequencing was performed with immunoSEQ multiplex PCR; in TCRdb, only in-frame clones are kept and a portion is missing. The table has hundreds of thousands of clones, around 95% seen once. The source material was naive CD8+ T cells sorted from blood. These receptors were taken from a woman aged 25 to 45 in good health.

The J gene is TRBJ2-7, the V gene TRBV7-6; perhaps TRBD1 as D (6 bases). This CDR3 spans 16 amino acids. CDR1 is SGHVS and CDR2 is FNYEAQ in the germline V gene. Between the trimmed V and J ends, which lost 0 bases and 3 bases, there was a span of 15 bases. The CDR3 loop reads CASSLARGGRDYEQYF. CDR3 coding DNA: TGTGCCAGCAGCTTAGCGCGAGGGGGTCGAGACTACGAGCAGTACTTC.

Here the CDR3 reads CASRLVYEQYF. As DNA, the CDR3 is TGTGCCAGCCGACTAGTCTACGAGCAGTACTTC. The V gene is TRBV2, the J gene TRBJ2-7; weak D call: TRBD2 (6 bases). CDR3 length equals 11 residues. V lost 8 bases, J lost 3 bases, and 8 bases lay in between. In germline, CDR1 is SNHLY, CDR2 FYNNEI.

This chain links TRBV29-1 with TRBJ2-7; 11 positions match TRBD2. The CDR3 consists of 13 residues. Trimming at V came to 6 bases and at J to 1 base, leaving 2 bases not matched to a gene. Germline CDR1 reads SQVTM; CDR2 reads ANQGSEA. This CDR3 is CSVRTSGSYEQYF. CDR3 DNA: TGCAGCGTACGGACTAGCGGGTCCTACGAGCAGTACTTC.

DNA for the CDR3: TGTGCCAGCAGCTCTTTATCATACGAGCAGTACTTC. Protein: CASSSLSYEQYF. The V and J genes are TRBV7-9 and TRBJ2-7; D is unclear. This CDR3 has 12 amino acids. Germline CDR1 and CDR2: SEHNR and FQNEAQ (reference sequence). V dropped 4 bases and J dropped 4 bases, with 8 bases sitting between them.

The chain recombines TRBV27 with TRBJ2-5; D not resolved. The DNA matches TRBJ2-7 better at its end, which makes the J call doubtful. Germline V gene sequence: CDR1 MNHEY, CDR2 SMNVEV (reference sequence). The CDR3 is 13 amino acids. The CDR3 nucleotides are TGTGCCAGCAGTCCGACTTTGTCCTACGAGCAGTACTTC. This sequence encodes CASSPTLSYEQYF.

This clone has just one count. This chain connects TRBV28 to TRBJ1-2; TRBD1 agrees at 8 bases. V trimming: 5 bases; J trimming: 7 bases; junction bases outside the gene matches: 9. The CDR3 length is 14 residues. Looked up from germline, CDR1 is MDHEN and CDR2 is SYDVKM. For the CDR3, the DNA is TGTGCCAGCAGTAAATCAGGGGGCGAGGGTGGCTACACCTTC. This sequence encodes CASSKSGGEGGYTF.

This sequence joins TRBV27 and TRBJ2-5, with TRBD2 matching 8 bases. Germline CDR1 reads MNHEY; CDR2 reads SMNVEV (reference sequence). The V and J ends lost 9 bases and 3 bases, in that order; junction bases with no gene match: 6. This CDR3 is 13 amino acids long. Here the CDR3 reads CASLPAGEETQYF. CDR3 nucleotide sequence: TGTGCCAGTCTCCCAGCGGGAGAAGAGACCCAGTACTTC.

Written as DNA, the CDR3 is TGTGCTAGTGCCCGGGACAACTACGAGCAGTACTTC. Translating gives CASARDNYEQYF. This chain joins TRBV12-5 and TRBJ2-7, with D perhaps TRBD1 (6 bases). V lost 7 bases and J lost 3, with 10 bases in between. The germline V gene encodes CDR1 LGHNT and CDR2 FRNRAP. The CDR3 length is 12 residues.